Listed below are T cell receptor beta chains from one sample, sequenced in a study of blood T cell repertoires in COVID-19. Method: immunoSEQ multiplex PCR; TCRdb's copy keeps in-frame clones and lacks some. The sample lists around 200,000 clones, roughly 80% seen once, with roughly 6.8% in the top ten. Specimen: peripheral blood. These receptors came from a human donor in a cohort sampled during active COVID-19. The conserved cysteine and the conserved F or W are not part of the CDR3 here. D genes are given only for firm matches. The size of a clone is reported for some rows only, either as once, few or many, or as a class for expanded clones.

v_call	clone_size	d_call	j_call	cdr3_aa
TRBV24-1	-	TRBD1	TRBJ1-4	ATQEADRGNEKLF
TRBV11-3	-	-	TRBJ2-7	ASSFQAGDNEQY
TRBV19	-	TRBD1	TRBJ1-1	ASSIQGAHTEAF
TRBV9	once	TRBD2	TRBJ2-5	ASSVGGGLGETQY
TRBV5-1	-	TRBD1	TRBJ1-2	ASSQGTGGGYGYT
TRBV9	-	-	TRBJ2-1	ASSVVGEGEQF
TRBV3-1/TRBV3-2	once	TRBD2	TRBJ2-7	ASSFSGGTYEQY
TRBV19	once	-	TRBJ2-4	ASSIGLGPKNIQY
TRBV5-1	-	TRBD1	TRBJ2-5	ASSNRTGGAETQY
TRBV27	-	TRBD2	TRBJ2-7	ASLGTSGGKFYEQY
TRBV20-1	-	-	TRBJ1-4	SASTGKLF
TRBV5-1	-	-	TRBJ2-2	ASSFNLGELF
TRBV6-6	-	-	TRBJ2-5	ASSYLQETQY
TRBV15	once	TRBD2	TRBJ2-1	ATSRGGTSGGIRGKEQF
TRBV7-9	few	-	TRBJ2-2	ASSLQGTGELF
TRBV5-6	-	TRBD1	TRBJ1-1	ASSLGTGDTEAF
TRBV3-1/TRBV3-2	-	TRBD1	TRBJ1-6	ASSQGQGNSPLH
TRBV4-1	-	TRBD1	TRBJ1-5	ASSPIQGANQPQH
TRBV4-1	-	TRBD1	TRBJ1-5	ASSQDTLQGADPSNQPQH
TRBV5-4	-	TRBD2	TRBJ2-3	ASSLEWEGIDTQY
TRBV18	-	-	TRBJ1-3	ASSPPDGGFSGNTIY
TRBV2	-	-	TRBJ2-2	ASSPYVNTGELF
TRBV19	-	TRBD1	TRBJ1-1	ASSMDRGAF
TRBV11-2	-	TRBD2	TRBJ2-1	ASSFGTSGAEQF
TRBV6-5	-	-	TRBJ1-2	ASSYSRVNYGYT
TRBV11-2	-	-	TRBJ2-7	ASSLDRGAEQY
TRBV2	-	TRBD2	TRBJ2-3	ASSKSGTRTDTQY
TRBV19	-	-	TRBJ1-2	ASTDPGDLYGYT
TRBV5-6	-	TRBD2	TRBJ2-1	ASSLGAGEYNEQF
TRBV5-1	-	TRBD2	TRBJ2-7	ASSLRGTSGDEQY
TRBV19	-	-	TRBJ2-7	ASSITGPIDEQY
TRBV6-6	few	TRBD1	TRBJ1-4	ASSPRGEKLF
TRBV4-1	-	-	TRBJ1-1	ASSPPVGNPLAF
TRBV5-6	once	-	TRBJ2-7	ASSLAINGGYEQY
TRBV2	-	TRBD2	TRBJ2-5	ASIGAGGPVETQY
TRBV9	once	-	TRBJ1-3	ASSVEGIGGNTIY
TRBV5-6	once	-	TRBJ2-7	ASSESIVYEQY
TRBV13	-	TRBD1	TRBJ2-6	ASSLDRGPGANVLT
TRBV7-8	-	TRBD2	TRBJ2-7	ASSLGLAERVRGQY
TRBV4-1	-	-	TRBJ2-1	ASNVDRSYNEQF
TRBV18	-	-	TRBJ2-2	ASSSPAAGELF
TRBV2	-	-	TRBJ2-3	ASTGLSTDTQY
TRBV4-1	few	TRBD1	TRBJ1-1	ASSFGTGETEAF
TRBV15	-	TRBD1	TRBJ1-5	ATSRDRGQGAVQPQH
TRBV19	-	TRBD1	TRBJ1-2	ASSIQGESDGYT
TRBV27	few	-	TRBJ1-5	ASSSGLQPQH
TRBV5-6	once	TRBD1	TRBJ2-7	ASSFFGQGIYEQY